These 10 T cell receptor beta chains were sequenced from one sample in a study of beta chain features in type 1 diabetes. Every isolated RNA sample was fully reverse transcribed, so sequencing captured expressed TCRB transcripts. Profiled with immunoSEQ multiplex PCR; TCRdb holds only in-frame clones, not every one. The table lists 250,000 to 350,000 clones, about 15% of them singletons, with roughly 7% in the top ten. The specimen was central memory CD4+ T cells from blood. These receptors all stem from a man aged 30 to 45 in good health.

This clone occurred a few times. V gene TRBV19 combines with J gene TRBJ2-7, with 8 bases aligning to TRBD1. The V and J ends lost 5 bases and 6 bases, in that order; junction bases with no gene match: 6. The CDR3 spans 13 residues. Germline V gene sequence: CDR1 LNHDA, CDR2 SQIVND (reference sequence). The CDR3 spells CASSGDRPTEQYF. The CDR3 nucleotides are TGTGCCAGTAGTGGGGACAGGCCCACCGAGCAGTACTTC.

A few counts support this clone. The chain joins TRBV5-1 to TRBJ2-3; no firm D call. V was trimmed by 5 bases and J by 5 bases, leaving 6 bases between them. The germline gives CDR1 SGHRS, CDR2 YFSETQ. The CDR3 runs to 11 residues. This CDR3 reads CASSDLDTQYF. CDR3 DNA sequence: TGCGCCAGCAGTGATCTAGATACGCAGTATTTT.

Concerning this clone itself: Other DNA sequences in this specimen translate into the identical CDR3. Here the CDR3 reads CATSDGSSGNTIYF. CDR3 in DNA: TGTGCCACCAGCGACGGGTCGTCTGGAAACACCATATATTTT. This rearrangement joins TRBV15 to TRBJ1-3, with D hard to call. Germline CDR1 LNHNV, CDR2 YYDKDF (reference sequence). V lost 5 bases, J lost 1 base, and 9 bases lay in between. The CDR3 spans 14 residues.

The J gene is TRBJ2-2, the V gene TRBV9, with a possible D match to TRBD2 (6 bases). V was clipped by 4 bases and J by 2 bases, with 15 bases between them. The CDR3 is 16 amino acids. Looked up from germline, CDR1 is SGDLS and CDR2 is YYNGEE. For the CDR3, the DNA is TGTGCCAGCAGCCCGACCGCGGGGATAAACACCGGGGAGCTGTTTTTT. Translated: CASSPTAGINTGELFF.

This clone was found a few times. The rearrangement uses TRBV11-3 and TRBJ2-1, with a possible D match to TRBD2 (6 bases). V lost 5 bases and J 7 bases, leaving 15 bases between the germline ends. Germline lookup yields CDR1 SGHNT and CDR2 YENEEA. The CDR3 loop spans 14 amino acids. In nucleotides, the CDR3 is TGTGCCAGCAGCCCGGAGGGCCTGGGGAATGAGCAGTTCTTC. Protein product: CASSPEGLGNEQFF.

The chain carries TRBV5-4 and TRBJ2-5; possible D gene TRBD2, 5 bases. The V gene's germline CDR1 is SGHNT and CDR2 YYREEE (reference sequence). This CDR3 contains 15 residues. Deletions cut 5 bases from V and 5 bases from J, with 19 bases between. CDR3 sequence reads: CASRLNSEPGETQYF. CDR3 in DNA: TGTGCCAGCAGGCTTAATAGCGAGCCCGGGGAGACCCAGTACTTC.

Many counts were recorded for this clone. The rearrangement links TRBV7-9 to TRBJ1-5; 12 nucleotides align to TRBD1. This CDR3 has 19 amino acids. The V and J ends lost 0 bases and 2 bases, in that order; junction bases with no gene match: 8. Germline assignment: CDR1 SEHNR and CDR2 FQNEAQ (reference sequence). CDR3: CASSLAPGQGARGNQPQHF. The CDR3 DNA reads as TGTGCCAGCAGCTTAGCACCGGGACAGGGGGCTAGAGGCAATCAGCCCCAGCATTTT.

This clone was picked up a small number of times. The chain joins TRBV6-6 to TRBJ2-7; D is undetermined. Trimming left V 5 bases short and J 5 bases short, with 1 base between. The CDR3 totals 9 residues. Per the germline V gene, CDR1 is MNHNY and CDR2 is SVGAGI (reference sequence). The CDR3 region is CASSDEQYV. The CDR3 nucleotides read TGTGCCAGCAGTGACGAGCAGTACGTC.

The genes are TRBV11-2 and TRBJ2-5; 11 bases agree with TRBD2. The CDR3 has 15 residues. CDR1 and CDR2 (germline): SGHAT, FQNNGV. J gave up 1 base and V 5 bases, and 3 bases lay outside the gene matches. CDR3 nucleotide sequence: TGTGCCAGCAGCGGGGGACTAGCGGTCCAAGAGACCCAGTACTTC. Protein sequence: CASSGGLAVQETQYF.

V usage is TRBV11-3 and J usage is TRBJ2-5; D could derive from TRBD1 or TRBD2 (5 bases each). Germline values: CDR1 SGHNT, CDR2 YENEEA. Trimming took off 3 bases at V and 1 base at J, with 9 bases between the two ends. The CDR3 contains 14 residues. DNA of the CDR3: TGTGCCAGCAGCTTGGGGACCCTCCAAGAGACCCAGTACTTC. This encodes CASSLGTLQETQYF. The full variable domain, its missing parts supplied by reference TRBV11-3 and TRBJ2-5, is EAGVVQSPRYKIIEKKQPVAFWCNPISGHNTLYWYLQNLGQGPELLIRYENEEAVDDSQLPKDRFSAERLKGVDSTLKIQPAELGDSAVYLCASSLGTLQETQYFGPGTRLLVL.